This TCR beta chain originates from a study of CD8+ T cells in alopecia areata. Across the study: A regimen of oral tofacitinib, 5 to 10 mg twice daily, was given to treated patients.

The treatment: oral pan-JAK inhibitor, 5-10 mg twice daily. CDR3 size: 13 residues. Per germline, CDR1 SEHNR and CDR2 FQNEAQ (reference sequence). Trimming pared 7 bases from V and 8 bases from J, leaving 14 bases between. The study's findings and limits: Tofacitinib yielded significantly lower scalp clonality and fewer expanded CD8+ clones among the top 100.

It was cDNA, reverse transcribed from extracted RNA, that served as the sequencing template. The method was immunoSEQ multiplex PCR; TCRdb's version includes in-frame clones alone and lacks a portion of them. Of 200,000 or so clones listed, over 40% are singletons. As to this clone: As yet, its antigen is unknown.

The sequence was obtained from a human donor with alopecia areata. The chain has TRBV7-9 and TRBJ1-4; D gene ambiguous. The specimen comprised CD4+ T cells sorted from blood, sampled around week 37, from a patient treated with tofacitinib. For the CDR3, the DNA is TGTGCCAGCATCCCGCCGGGGAAGGAAAAACTGTTTTTT. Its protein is CASIPPGKEKLFF.